This T cell receptor beta chain is from a study of blood T cell repertoires in COVID-19. The wider study: The study drew acute and convalescent COVID-19 samples from the United States, Italy and Spain. PBMCs, B-cell-depleted T cells, or T cells provided the cDNA or gDNA that made up the material.

V dropped 4 bases and J dropped 6 bases, with 20 bases sitting between them. CDR3 length: 16 amino acids. Germline CDR1 is SGDLS and CDR2 is YYNGEE. In the original workflow: Amplification from reference gene primers served as the basis for estimated nucleated cell counts. Generated by immunoSEQ multiplex PCR, the TCRdb table keeps only in-frame clones and is missing some. The DNA was the basis for D and trimming; V, J and clone size are from that table. The data show more than 35,000 clones, with more than 70% seen just once and about an eighth held by the top ten. The receptor comes from a man aged 60 to 75 with active COVID-19. The rearrangement uses TRBV9 and TRBJ2-1; weak D call: TRBD2 (6 bases). Sequencing input: peripheral blood. The CDR3 coding sequence is TGTGCCAGCAGCTCCGTGGGGGGTCCGATTGGCAATGAGCAGTTCTTC. Amino acids: CASSSVGGPIGNEQFF.